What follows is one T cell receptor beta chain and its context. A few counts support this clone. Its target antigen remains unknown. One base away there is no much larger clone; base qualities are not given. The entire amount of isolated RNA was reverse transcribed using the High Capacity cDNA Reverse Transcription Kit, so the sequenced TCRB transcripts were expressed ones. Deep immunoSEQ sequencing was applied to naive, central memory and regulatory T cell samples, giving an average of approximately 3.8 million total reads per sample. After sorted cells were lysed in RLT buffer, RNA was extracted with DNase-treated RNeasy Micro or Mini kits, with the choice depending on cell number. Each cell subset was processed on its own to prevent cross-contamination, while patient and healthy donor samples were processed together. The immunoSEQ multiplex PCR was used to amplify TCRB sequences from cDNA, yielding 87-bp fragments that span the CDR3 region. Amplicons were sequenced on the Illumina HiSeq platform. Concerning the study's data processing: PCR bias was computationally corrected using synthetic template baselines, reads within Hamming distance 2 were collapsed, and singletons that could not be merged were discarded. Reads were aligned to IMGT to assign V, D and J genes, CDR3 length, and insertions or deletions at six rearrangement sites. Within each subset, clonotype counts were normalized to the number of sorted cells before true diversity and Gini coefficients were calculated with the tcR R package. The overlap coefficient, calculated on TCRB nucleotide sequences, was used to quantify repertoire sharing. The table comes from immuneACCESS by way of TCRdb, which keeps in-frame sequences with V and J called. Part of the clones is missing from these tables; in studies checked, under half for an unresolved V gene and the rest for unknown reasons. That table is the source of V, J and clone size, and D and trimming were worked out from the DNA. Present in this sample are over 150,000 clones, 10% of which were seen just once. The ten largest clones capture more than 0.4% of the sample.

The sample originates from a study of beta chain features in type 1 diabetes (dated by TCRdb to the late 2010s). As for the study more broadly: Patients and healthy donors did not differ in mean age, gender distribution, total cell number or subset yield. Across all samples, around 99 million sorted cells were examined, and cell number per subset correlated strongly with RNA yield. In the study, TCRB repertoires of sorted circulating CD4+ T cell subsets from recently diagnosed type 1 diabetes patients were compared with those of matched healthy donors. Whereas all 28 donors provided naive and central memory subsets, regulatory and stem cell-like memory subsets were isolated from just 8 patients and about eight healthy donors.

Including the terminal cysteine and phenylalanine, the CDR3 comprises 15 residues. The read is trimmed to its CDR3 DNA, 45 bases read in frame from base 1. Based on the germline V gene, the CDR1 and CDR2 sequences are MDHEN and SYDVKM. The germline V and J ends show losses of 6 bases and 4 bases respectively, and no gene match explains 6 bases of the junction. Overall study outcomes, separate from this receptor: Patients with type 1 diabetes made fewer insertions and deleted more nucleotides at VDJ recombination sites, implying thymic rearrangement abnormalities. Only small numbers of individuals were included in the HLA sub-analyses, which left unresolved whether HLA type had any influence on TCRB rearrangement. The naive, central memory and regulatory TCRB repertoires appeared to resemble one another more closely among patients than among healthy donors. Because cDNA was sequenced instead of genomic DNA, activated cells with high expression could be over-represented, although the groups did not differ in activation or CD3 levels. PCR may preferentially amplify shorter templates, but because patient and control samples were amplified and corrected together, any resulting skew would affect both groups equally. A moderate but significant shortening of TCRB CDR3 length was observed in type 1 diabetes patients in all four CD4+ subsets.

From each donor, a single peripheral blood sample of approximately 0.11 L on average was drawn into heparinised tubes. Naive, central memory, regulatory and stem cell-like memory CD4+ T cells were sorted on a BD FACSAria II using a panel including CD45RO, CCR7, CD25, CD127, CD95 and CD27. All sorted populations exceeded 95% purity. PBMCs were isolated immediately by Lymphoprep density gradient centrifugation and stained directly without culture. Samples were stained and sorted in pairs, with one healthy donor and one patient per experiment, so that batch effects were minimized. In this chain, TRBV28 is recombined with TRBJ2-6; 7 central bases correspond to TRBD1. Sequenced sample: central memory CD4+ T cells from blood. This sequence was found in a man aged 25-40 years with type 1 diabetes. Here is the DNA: TGTGCCAGCAGACCGGGACAGTCCGGGGCCAACGTCCTGACTTTC. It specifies CASRPGQSGANVLTF.